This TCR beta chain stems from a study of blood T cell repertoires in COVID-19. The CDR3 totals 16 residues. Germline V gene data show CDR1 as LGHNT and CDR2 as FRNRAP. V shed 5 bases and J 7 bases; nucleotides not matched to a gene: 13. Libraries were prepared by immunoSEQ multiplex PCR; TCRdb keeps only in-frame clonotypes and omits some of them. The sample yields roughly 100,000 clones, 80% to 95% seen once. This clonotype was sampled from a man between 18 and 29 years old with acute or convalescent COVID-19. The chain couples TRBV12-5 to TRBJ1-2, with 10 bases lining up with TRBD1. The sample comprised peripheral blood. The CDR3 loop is CASGTRQGASLAGYTF. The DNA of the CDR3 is TGTGCTAGTGGTACCCGACAGGGGGCGTCTTTGGCTGGCTACACCTTC.